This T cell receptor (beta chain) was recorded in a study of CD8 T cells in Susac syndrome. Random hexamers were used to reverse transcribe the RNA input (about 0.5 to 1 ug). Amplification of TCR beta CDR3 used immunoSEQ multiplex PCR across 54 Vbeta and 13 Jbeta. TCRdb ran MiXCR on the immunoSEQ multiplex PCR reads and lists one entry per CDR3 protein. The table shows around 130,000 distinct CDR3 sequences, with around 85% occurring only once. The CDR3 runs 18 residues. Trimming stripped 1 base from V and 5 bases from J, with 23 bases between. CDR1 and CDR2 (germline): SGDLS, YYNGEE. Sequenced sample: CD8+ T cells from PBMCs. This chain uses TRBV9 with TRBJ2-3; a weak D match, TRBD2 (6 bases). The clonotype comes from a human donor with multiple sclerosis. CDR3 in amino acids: CASSVPLGEDTTGDTQYF. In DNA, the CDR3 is TGTGCCAGCAGCGTACCCTTAGGGGAGGATACAACAGGAGATACGCAGTATTTT.